Each of the 16 T cell receptor beta chains below was sequenced from the same sample in a study of human T cells and chemical hapten exposure. TCRdb called the RACE reads again in MiXCR, with one record for every CDR3 protein. Altogether 95,000 to 150,000 distinct CDR3 sequences are present, roughly an eighth being singletons, with the ten largest covering 0.92%. As to time point: patch test 1, 2 weeks after DPC sensitization. Treatment: therapeutic diphenylcyclopropenone sensitization with weekly scalp DPC. The material sequenced was whole blood, taken in connection with sensitization to the hapten diphenylcyclopropenone (DPC). These receptors originate from a man between 18 and 29 years old with alopecia areata. Some clones in this sample may be carry-over from other donors' samples.

The DNA of the CDR3 is TGTGCCAGCAGCTTAGACGTGAACACTGAAGCTTTCTTT. Encoded protein: CASSLDVNTEAFF. The rearrangement joins TRBV7-3 to TRBJ1-1; D is unclear. In germline, CDR1 is SGHTA, CDR2 FQGTGA. The CDR3 runs to 13 residues. Trimming took 2 bases from V and 0 from J, leaving 4 bases between them.

The chain recombines TRBV13 with TRBJ2-1, with TRBD2 matching over 13 bases. Germline trimming cut 5 bases from V and 10 bases from J; bases unmatched to any gene: 8. The CDR3 extends over 15 amino acids. The germline V gene has CDR1 PRHDT and CDR2 FYEKMQ (reference sequence). The CDR3 spells CASSPTSGGAEEQFF. CDR3 coding DNA: TGTGCCAGCAGCCCCACTAGCGGGGGGGCGGAGGAGCAGTTCTTC.

This clonotype was counted only a few times. This sequence joins TRBV28 and TRBJ1-5; D remains unclear. V was trimmed by 5 bases and J by 0 bases, leaving 14 bases between them. CDR1 and CDR2 (germline): MDHEN, SYDVKM. The CDR3 runs to 16 residues. In DNA, the CDR3 is TGTGCCAGCAGTCCGCAAGCGGGAGGTAGCAATCAGCCCCAGCATTTT. Translated, it gives CASSPQAGGSNQPQHF.

This chain connects TRBV6-2 or TRBV6-3 to TRBJ2-5; no reliable D call. This CDR3 has 12 amino acids. CDR1 is MNHEY, CDR2 SVGEGT, per germline. The V end lost 7 bases, the J end lost 0 bases, and 6 bases lay between the germline ends. The chain's CDR3 is CASKGYQETQYF. In DNA form, the CDR3 reads TGTGCCAGCAAGGGATACCAAGAGACCCAGTACTTC.

This clonotype appeared a few times. V gene TRBV29-1 combines with J gene TRBJ1-5; D is unclear. Germline values: CDR1 SQVTM, CDR2 ANQGSEA. This CDR3 has 11 amino acids. V was clipped by 4 bases and J by 4 bases, with 5 bases between them. Written as DNA, the CDR3 is TGCAGCGTTGGTCTTAATCAGCCCCAGCATTTT. Protein: CSVGLNQPQHF.

V and J are TRBV6-2 or TRBV6-3 and TRBJ2-7, with TRBD1 identical over 7 bases. Losses at the gene ends were 7 bases for V and 3 bases for J; bases not matched to a gene: 6. The germline V gene has CDR1 MNHEY and CDR2 SVGEGT. The CDR3 contains 13 residues. This chain's CDR3 is CASTKGQIYEQYF. The CDR3 nucleotides are TGTGCCAGCACAAAGGGACAGATCTACGAGCAGTACTTC.

The gene calls are TRBV24-1 and TRBJ1-2, with D tentatively TRBD1 (6 bases). The CDR3 runs to 18 residues. In germline, CDR1 is KGHDR, CDR2 SFDVKD. V lost 9 bases, J lost 5 bases, and 30 bases lay in between. CDR3 amino acids: CATRRGGTTSGHKYGYTF. DNA of the CDR3: TGTGCCACCCGGCGCGGGGGGACGACATCGGGACACAAGTATGGCTACACCTTC.

Only a few counts were recorded for this clonotype. The V call is TRBV5-1, the J call TRBJ1-2; tentatively, D is TRBD1 (6 bases). The CDR3 sequence is 14 residues long. CDR1 and CDR2 from the germline V gene are SGHRS and YFSETQ. V lost 1 base to trimming and J lost 3 bases, with 10 bases between them. Here the CDR3 reads CASSLTGLDYGYTF. The CDR3 DNA reads TGCGCCAGCAGCTTGACAGGGCTGGACTATGGCTACACCTTC.

This clonotype was seen ten or more times. This chain links TRBV5-4 with TRBJ1-1; D may be TRBD1 (5 bases). The V gene's germline CDR1 is SGHNT and CDR2 YYREEE (reference sequence). The CDR3 runs 15 residues. Trimming stripped 1 base from V and 4 bases from J, with 14 bases between. The CDR3: CASSLSSQGVTEAFF. In nucleotides, the CDR3 is TGTGCCAGCAGCTTGTCGTCGCAGGGAGTCACTGAAGCTTTCTTT.

This clonotype was picked up many times. The chain carries TRBV16 and TRBJ1-4; no clear D gene. The germline V gene has CDR1 KGHSY and CDR2 FQNENV. Trimming stripped 2 bases from V and 8 bases from J, with 15 bases between. The CDR3 spans 15 residues. CDR3 region: CASSQSGPRREKLFF. The CDR3 nucleotides read TGTGCCAGCAGCCAAAGTGGACCTAGGAGAGAAAAACTGTTTTTT. The full variable domain, completed using reference TRBV16 and TRBJ1-4, is GEEVAQTPKHLVRGEGQKAKLYCAPIKGHSYVFWYQQVLKNEFKFLISFQNENVFDETGMPKERFSAKCLPNSPCSLEIQATKLEDSAVYFCASSQSGPRREKLFFGSGTQLSVL.

Only a few counts were recorded for this clonotype. The rearrangement joins TRBV7-3 to TRBJ1-1; the D gene is possibly TRBD1 (6 bases). This CDR3 region has 13 residues. The ends were cut back, 0 bases at V and 6 bases at J, with 8 bases in the middle. CDR1 and CDR2 (germline): SGHTA, FQGTGA. The CDR3 coding sequence is TGTGCCAGCAGCTTAACAAGGGGGGCTGAAGCTTTCTTT. Translated, it gives CASSLTRGAEAFF.

J is TRBJ2-5 and V is TRBV7-9; no firm D call. Between the trimmed V and J ends, which lost 4 bases and 4 bases, there was a span of 13 bases. The CDR3 sequence is 14 residues long. Germline V CDR1 and CDR2: SEHNR, FQNEAQ (reference sequence). CDR3 residues: CASSSSNYGETQYF. CDR3 nucleotide sequence: TGTGCCAGCAGCTCATCGAACTACGGAGAGACCCAGTACTTC.

This clonotype was observed many times. This rearrangement joins TRBV6-2 or TRBV6-3 to TRBJ2-7; TRBD1 aligns across 7 bases. J lost 2 bases, V lost 7 bases, and 11 bases had no gene match. This CDR3 comprises 15 residues. Germline CDR1 is MNHEY and CDR2 is SVGEGT. CDR3 residues: CASTDQPDRPYEQYF. CDR3 sequence (DNA): TGTGCCAGCACCGACCAGCCGGACAGGCCCTACGAGCAGTACTTC.

This clonotype has just a few counts. The chain couples TRBV5-6 to TRBJ1-2, with unresolved D. Germline loops: CDR1 SGHDT, CDR2 YYEEEE. This CDR3 contains 14 residues. V was clipped by 2 bases and J by 3 bases, with 11 bases between them. The CDR3 region is CASSFGRFDYGYTF. Here the CDR3 DNA reads TGTGCCAGCAGCTTTGGGCGTTTTGACTATGGCTACACCTTC.

The chain employs TRBV6-5 and TRBJ1-3; TRBD1 agrees at 7 bases. Germline-derived CDR1 and CDR2 are MNHEY and SVGAGI. The CDR3 sequence is 19 residues long. Germline trimming cut 2 bases from V and 1 base from J; bases unmatched to any gene: 14. The CDR3 is CASSYGVMGQTISGNTIYF. CDR3 DNA: TGTGCCAGCAGTTACGGCGTAATGGGACAGACGATTTCTGGAAACACCATATATTTT.

This chain uses TRBV29-1 with TRBJ2-7; 9 bases agree with TRBD1. CDR1 is SQVTM, CDR2 ANQGSEA, per germline. V lost 6 bases to trimming and J lost 2 bases; unmatched junction nucleotides: 5. The CDR3 has 13 residues. The CDR3 sequence: CSVRTGATYEQYF. The CDR3 nucleotides are TGCAGCGTCCGGACAGGGGCGACCTACGAGCAGTACTTC.